This T cell receptor beta chain was captured by sequencing in a study of CD8 T cells in Susac syndrome. CDR1 and CDR2 (germline): SGHVS, FNYEAQ. The V end was cut by 2 bases, the J end by 9 bases, with 8 bases between. The CDR3 has 12 residues. The sample holds a few counts of this clonotype. In contrast to the negatively isolated CD8+ and CD4+ T cells, TEMRA cells were FACS-enriched. Random hexamers primed reverse transcription of about 0.45 to 1 ug RNA. With immunoSEQ multiplex PCR, TCR beta CDR3 was amplified across 54 Vbeta and 13 Jbeta. TCRdb processed the immunoSEQ multiplex PCR reads anew with MiXCR; each CDR3 protein has one entry. The repertoire holds some 400,000 distinct CDR3 sequences, 75% to 90% seen once, with 0.09% to 0.15% in the top ten.

The rearrangement joins TRBV7-6 to TRBJ2-1; D ambiguous. The TCR comes from a human donor with multiple sclerosis. Source material: CD8+ T cells from PBMCs. CDR3 sequence (DNA): TGTGCCAGCAGCTTAACCCTCTCTGAGCAGTTCTTC. It yields the protein CASSLTLSEQFF.